This is a list of T cell receptor beta chains from one sample in a study of identical twins. TCRdb recomputed calls from the 5' RACE reads with MiXCR, one row per CDR3 protein. The data contain around 220,000 distinct CDR3 sequences, about 14% of them singletons. Sequenced input: memory (CD45RO+) T cells sorted from blood. These receptors came from a woman between 18 and 29 years old in good health. CDR3s include the opening cysteine and the closing phenylalanine or tryptophan. The D gene is left open where the match is weak. Size tells how often a clone was seen (once, few, many) or the class of an expanded clone, and some rows leave it out.

J gene: TRBJ2-5
V gene: TRBV12-3/TRBV12-4
clone size: few
D gene: TRBD1
CDR3 DNA: TGTGCCAGCAAAGGGGACAGGGTAGAGACCCAGTACTTC
CDR3 protein: CASKGDRVETQYF

J gene: TRBJ2-5
V gene: TRBV19
clone size: few
D gene: -
CDR3 DNA: TGTGCCAGTAAACACAGGAACCAAGAGACCCAGTACTTC
CDR3 protein: CASKHRNQETQYF

J gene: TRBJ1-1
V gene: TRBV4-3
clone size: many
D gene: TRBD1
CDR3 DNA: TGCGCCAGCAGACGCTCTCTCACAGGGGGCATTGAAGCTTTCTTT
CDR3 protein: CASRRSLTGGIEAFF

J gene: TRBJ1-1
V gene: TRBV2
clone size: many
D gene: -
CDR3 DNA: TGTGCCAGCAGTGATGGGAGAATGAACACTGAAGCTTTCTTT
CDR3 protein: CASSDGRMNTEAFF

J gene: TRBJ1-2
V gene: TRBV10-2
clone size: -
D gene: -
CDR3 DNA: TGCGCCAGCAAGGGACGTCAGCGCTACACCTTC
CDR3 protein: CASKGRQRYTF

J gene: TRBJ1-3
V gene: TRBV12-3/TRBV12-4
clone size: few
D gene: TRBD1
CDR3 DNA: TGTGCCAGCGGTACCCGGGACAGGGGGCCTGGAAACACCATATATTTT
CDR3 protein: CASGTRDRGPGNTIYF

J gene: TRBJ2-7
V gene: TRBV30
clone size: few
D gene: TRBD1
CDR3 DNA: TGTGCCTGGAGTGTATCAGGGGGACAGTACTTC
CDR3 protein: CAWSVSGGQYF

J gene: TRBJ2-7
V gene: TRBV7-8
clone size: few
D gene: -
CDR3 DNA: TGTGCCAGCAGCTTAGCGCAGAACGAGCAGTACTTC
CDR3 protein: CASSLAQNEQYF

J gene: TRBJ2-7
V gene: TRBV18
clone size: -
D gene: TRBD1
CDR3 DNA: TGTGCCAGCTCACATAACTCGCGACAGGGATCCAACGAGCAGTACTTC
CDR3 protein: CASSHNSRQGSNEQYF

J gene: TRBJ1-2
V gene: TRBV30
clone size: -
D gene: -
CDR3 DNA: TGTGCCTGGAGTGCCTCGACAGGACTCGACTATGGCTACACCTTC
CDR3 protein: CAWSASTGLDYGYTF

J gene: TRBJ1-4
V gene: TRBV20-1
clone size: few
D gene: TRBD1
CDR3 DNA: TGCAGTGCTGGTCAACAGGGGGCGACTAATGAAAAACTGTTTTTT
CDR3 protein: CSAGQQGATNEKLFF

J gene: TRBJ1-5
V gene: TRBV4-1
clone size: -
D gene: -
CDR3 DNA: TGCGCCAGCAGCCAAGTTTTGGGGCCCAATCAGCCCCAGCATTTT
CDR3 protein: CASSQVLGPNQPQHF

J gene: TRBJ1-1
V gene: TRBV7-9
clone size: -
D gene: -
CDR3 DNA: TGTGCCAGCAGCCAAGGCCTGGGGGACACTGAAGCTTTCTTT
CDR3 protein: CASSQGLGDTEAFF

J gene: TRBJ2-3
V gene: TRBV7-8
clone size: many
D gene: -
CDR3 DNA: TGTGCCAGCAGCTTAATGGGTGCAGATACGCAGTATTTT
CDR3 protein: CASSLMGADTQYF

J gene: TRBJ2-1
V gene: TRBV11-2
clone size: few
D gene: -
CDR3 DNA: TGTGCCAGCAGTTATCAGTACAATGAGCAGTTCTTC
CDR3 protein: CASSYQYNEQFF

J gene: TRBJ1-4
V gene: TRBV7-2
clone size: -
D gene: -
CDR3 DNA: TGTGCCAGCAGCTCAGGGGCTTTAGCTAATGAAAAACTGTTTTTT
CDR3 protein: CASSSGALANEKLFF

J gene: TRBJ1-1
V gene: TRBV24-1
clone size: few
D gene: -
CDR3 DNA: TGTGCCACCAGTGATTGGGATTACACTGAAGCTTTCTTT
CDR3 protein: CATSDWDYTEAFF

J gene: TRBJ2-7
V gene: TRBV6-2/TRBV6-3
clone size: -
D gene: TRBD2
CDR3 DNA: TGTGCCAGCAGTTACTCGTCTAGCGGCTCCTACGAGCAGTACTTC
CDR3 protein: CASSYSSSGSYEQYF

J gene: TRBJ1-1
V gene: TRBV5-1
clone size: many
D gene: -
CDR3 DNA: TGCGCCAGCAGCTTGGTAGGCAGGAACACTGAAGCTTTCTTT
CDR3 protein: CASSLVGRNTEAFF

J gene: TRBJ2-2
V gene: TRBV12-3/TRBV12-4
clone size: few
D gene: TRBD1
CDR3 DNA: TGTGCCAGCAAAGGGGGCGGCTCGAACACCGGGGAGCTGTTTTTT
CDR3 protein: CASKGGGSNTGELFF

J gene: TRBJ2-2
V gene: TRBV18
clone size: -
D gene: TRBD1
CDR3 DNA: TGTGCCAGCTCACCACGGCCAGGGGGTCGGACCGGGGAGCTGTTTTTT
CDR3 protein: CASSPRPGGRTGELFF

J gene: TRBJ1-4
V gene: TRBV20-1
clone size: -
D gene: -
CDR3 DNA: TGCAGTGCTAGAGAGCAGGGCGCGTCCCGTAATGAAAAACTGTTTTTT
CDR3 protein: CSAREQGASRNEKLFF

J gene: TRBJ2-5
V gene: TRBV5-6
clone size: once
D gene: -
CDR3 DNA: TGTGCCAGCAGCTTGAGAGCGGCCCAGTACTTC
CDR3 protein: CASSLRAAQYF

J gene: TRBJ2-3
V gene: TRBV11-3
clone size: few
D gene: -
CDR3 DNA: TGTGCCAGCAGCTCCAATAGCGGAGGGTCCGATACGCAGTATTTT
CDR3 protein: CASSSNSGGSDTQYF

J gene: TRBJ2-1
V gene: TRBV24-1
clone size: -
D gene: -
CDR3 DNA: TGTGCCACCAGTGCAAATGACCCGAGCTCCTACAATGAGCAGTTCTTC
CDR3 protein: CATSANDPSSYNEQFF

J gene: TRBJ2-1
V gene: TRBV7-2
clone size: -
D gene: -
CDR3 DNA: TGTGCCAGCAGCTTCGCTCCGGGAGATGAGCAGTTCTTC
CDR3 protein: CASSFAPGDEQFF

J gene: TRBJ2-1
V gene: TRBV9
clone size: few
D gene: -
CDR3 DNA: TGTGCCAGCAGTCCCAGTGGGAGTGGGAACAATGAGCAGTTCTTC
CDR3 protein: CASSPSGSGNNEQFF

J gene: TRBJ2-2
V gene: TRBV12-3/TRBV12-4
clone size: few
D gene: TRBD1
CDR3 DNA: TGTGCCAGCAAACTACAGGGGGCCGGGGAGCTGTTTTTT
CDR3 protein: CASKLQGAGELFF

J gene: TRBJ1-2
V gene: TRBV20-1
clone size: few
D gene: TRBD1
CDR3 DNA: TGCAGTGCTAGAGAAAGGACAGGAACTAACTATGGCTACACCTTC
CDR3 protein: CSARERTGTNYGYTF

J gene: TRBJ2-7
V gene: TRBV20-1
clone size: few
D gene: -
CDR3 DNA: TGCAGTGCTAGTGGGGGTGGAGGCCTAAGCTCCTACGAGCAGTACTTC
CDR3 protein: CSASGGGGLSSYEQYF

J gene: TRBJ1-5
V gene: TRBV9
clone size: -
D gene: -
CDR3 DNA: TGTGCCAGCAGCACACATAGCAATCAGCCCCAGCATTTT
CDR3 protein: CASSTHSNQPQHF

J gene: TRBJ2-3
V gene: TRBV3-1
clone size: -
D gene: TRBD2
CDR3 DNA: TGTGCCAGCAGCCAAGCGGGGGGGCTCGCAGATACGCAGTATTTT
CDR3 protein: CASSQAGGLADTQYF

J gene: TRBJ1-6
V gene: TRBV11-2
clone size: many
D gene: -
CDR3 DNA: TGTGCCAGCAGCTTAGATCCAGGGGTGTCACCCCTCCACTTT
CDR3 protein: CASSLDPGVSPLHF

J gene: TRBJ2-2
V gene: TRBV5-1
clone size: few
D gene: TRBD2
CDR3 DNA: TGCGCCAGCAGCTATAGCGGGAGGGCCGGCACCGGGGAGCTGTTTTTT
CDR3 protein: CASSYSGRAGTGELFF

J gene: TRBJ1-5
V gene: TRBV11-2
clone size: -
D gene: -
CDR3 DNA: TGTGCCAGCAGCGCAGGGGTGGGTAATCAGCCCCAGCATTTT
CDR3 protein: CASSAGVGNQPQHF

J gene: TRBJ2-5
V gene: TRBV5-1
clone size: -
D gene: -
CDR3 DNA: TGCGCCAGCAGCTTGAATAGAGCAGAGACCCAGTACTTC
CDR3 protein: CASSLNRAETQYF

J gene: TRBJ2-1
V gene: TRBV30
clone size: few
D gene: -
CDR3 DNA: TGTGCCTGGAGTATCTTAGAGGGTGAGCAGTTCTTC
CDR3 protein: CAWSILEGEQFF

J gene: TRBJ1-2
V gene: TRBV10-2
clone size: many
D gene: TRBD1
CDR3 DNA: TGCGCCAGCAGTGAGTCGGGCAGGGGGTTCGGCTACACCTTC
CDR3 protein: CASSESGRGFGYTF

J gene: TRBJ2-1
V gene: TRBV20-1
clone size: -
D gene: -
CDR3 DNA: TGCAGTGCCCCAGCGGAACCCTCCTACAATGAGCAGTTCTTC
CDR3 protein: CSAPAEPSYNEQFF

J gene: TRBJ2-1
V gene: TRBV20-1
clone size: -
D gene: -
CDR3 DNA: TGCAGTGCTAGTAATCGGGAGCAGTTCTTC
CDR3 protein: CSASNREQFF

J gene: TRBJ2-6
V gene: TRBV5-1
clone size: few
D gene: -
CDR3 DNA: TGCGCCAGCACCACGGTTGGGGCCAACGTCCTGACTTTC
CDR3 protein: CASTTVGANVLTF

J gene: TRBJ2-3
V gene: TRBV13
clone size: -
D gene: TRBD2
CDR3 DNA: TGTGCCAGCACTGCAGCAGGAGGTAGCGGGGCAGATACGCAGTATTTT
CDR3 protein: CASTAAGGSGADTQYF

J gene: TRBJ1-2
V gene: TRBV20-1
clone size: -
D gene: TRBD1
CDR3 DNA: TGCAGTGCTAGTCAAGGGACAGGGGACTACTATGGCTACACCTTC
CDR3 protein: CSASQGTGDYYGYTF

J gene: TRBJ2-3
V gene: TRBV5-5
clone size: few
D gene: TRBD2
CDR3 DNA: TGTGCCAGCACACTAGCGGGGGAGAGCACAGATACGCAGTATTTT
CDR3 protein: CASTLAGESTDTQYF

J gene: TRBJ2-1
V gene: TRBV6-2/TRBV6-3
clone size: few
D gene: -
CDR3 DNA: TGTGCCAGCAGTCTGGACCCCTCCTACAATGAGCAGTTCTTC
CDR3 protein: CASSLDPSYNEQFF